The 29 T cell receptor beta chains given below trace back to one sample, sequenced in a study of CD8+ T cells in alopecia areata. Isolated RNA was reverse transcribed into cDNA used as the sequencing template. Assay: immunoSEQ multiplex PCR; the TCRdb copy retains only in-frame clones and omits some. The sample has some 170,000 clones; 65% to 75% are singletons. This sample comprised CD8+ T cells sorted from blood, obtained at week 0. The receptors were sampled from a human donor with alopecia areata.

The table lists this clone with a few counts. The chain recombines TRBV9 with TRBJ2-7; D tentatively fits TRBD1 or TRBD2 (5 bases each). CDR3 length equals 15 residues. V lost 0 bases and J 5 bases, leaving 15 bases between the germline ends. Germline V gene lookup returns CDR1 SGDLS and CDR2 YYNGEE. The CDR3 DNA is TGTGCCAGCAGCGTAGATCGGGACCCGTTCCACGAGCAGTACTTC. It yields the protein CASSVDRDPFHEQYF.

The genes are TRBV30 and TRBJ1-1, with D perhaps matching TRBD1 (5 bases). CDR1 and CDR2 (germline): GTSNPN, SVGIG (reference sequence). Trimming removed 1 base at V and 5 bases at J, with 14 bases between. The CDR3 is 14 residues long. CDR3 loop: CAWSAMTGGTEAFF. The CDR3 bases are TGTGCCTGGAGTGCTATGACCGGGGGGACTGAAGCTTTCTTT.

This sequence joins TRBV15 and TRBJ1-1, with unresolved D. Germline CDR1 is LNHNV and CDR2 is YYDKDF (reference sequence). Deletions cut 2 bases from V and 3 bases from J, with 13 bases between. There are 15 residues in the CDR3. CDR3 sequence: CATSRPPGVDTEAFF. Here the CDR3 DNA reads TGTGCCACCAGCAGACCTCCTGGGGTGGACACTGAAGCTTTCTTT.

The chain carries TRBV23-1 and TRBJ1-2; 10 nucleotides line up with TRBD1. TRBV23-1 is annotated as an ORF whose role is uncertain. The V segment lost 2 bases and the J segment 9 bases; nucleotides outside the gene matches: 9. The CDR3 consists of 15 residues. This chain's CDR3 is CASSQGDRGRGSYTF. The CDR3 bases are TGCGCCAGCAGTCAAGGGGACAGGGGTAGGGGTAGCTACACCTTC.

This clone was detected only once. Here the CDR3 reads CSVEDLQPANEQFF. The CDR3 coding sequence is TGCAGCGTTGAAGATCTTCAGCCCGCGAATGAGCAGTTCTTC. The V call is TRBV29-1, the J call TRBJ2-1; D unresolved. Deletions cut 0 bases from V and 7 bases from J, with 13 bases between. This CDR3 region has 14 residues. Germline V gives CDR1 SQVTM, CDR2 ANQGSEA.

This chain joins TRBV4-2 and TRBJ2-3; D unresolved. The germline V gene encodes CDR1 LGHNA and CDR2 YNFKEQ. Between the trimmed V and J ends, which lost 0 bases and 7 bases, there was a span of 5 bases. The CDR3 is 12 residues long. CDR3 nucleotides: TGTGCCAGCAGCCAAGAAGGGTATACGCAGTATTTT. Protein sequence: CASSQEGYTQYF.

The sample holds many counts of this clone. The rearrangement joins TRBV4-1 to TRBJ2-1; TRBD2 matches at 9 bases. Germline CDR1 MGHRA, CDR2 YSYEKL. This CDR3 contains 15 residues. With 0 bases clipped from V and 14 bases from J, the junction kept 11 bases outside the gene matches. CDR3 in amino acids: CASSQDSRGGTDEFF. Written as DNA, the CDR3 is TGCGCCAGCAGCCAAGATTCGCGGGGGGGCACGGACGAGTTCTTC.

The V call is TRBV15, the J call TRBJ1-1, with a tentative D call TRBD1 (5 bases). Germline CDR1 and CDR2: LNHNV and YYDKDF (reference sequence). The CDR3 runs to 14 residues. V dropped 1 base and J dropped 2 bases, with 8 bases sitting between them. CDR3: CATSRGGENTEAFF. CDR3 sequence (DNA): TGTGCCACCAGCAGAGGGGGGGAAAACACTGAAGCTTTCTTT.

J is TRBJ1-2 and V is TRBV5-6; a possible D gene is TRBD1 (5 bases). The CDR3 has 16 amino acids. Germline V gene lookup returns CDR1 SGHDT and CDR2 YYEEEE. Trimming pared 6 bases from V and 3 bases from J, leaving 21 bases between. The CDR3: CASIHSVGQVYYGYTF. The CDR3 nucleotides are TGTGCCAGCATCCACTCGGTGGGGCAGGTATACTATGGCTACACCTTC.

The chain has TRBV5-6 and TRBJ1-6; 8 bases agree with TRBD1. CDR1 is SGHDT and CDR2 is YYEEEE in the germline V gene. Trimming cost V 0 bases and J 10 bases; bases outside gene matches: 9. CDR3 size: 16 residues. The CDR3 nucleotides are TGTGCCAGCAGCTTGGCAGGGGGCCGGTATGGGTCACCCCTCCACTTT. Translation: CASSLAGGRYGSPLHF.

The J gene is TRBJ2-1, the V gene TRBV15, with 8 bases aligning to TRBD2. Germline-derived CDR1 and CDR2 are LNHNV and YYDKDF (reference sequence). Trimming took 5 bases from V and 7 from J; bases not matched to a gene: 7. The CDR3 is made up of 14 amino acids. The CDR3 nucleotides are TGTGCCACCAGCGGCCGTAGCGGGGAGAATGAGCAGTTCTTC. It yields the protein CATSGRSGENEQFF.

The chain carries TRBV27 and TRBJ2-1; 9 bases are shared with TRBD2. Germline V gene lookup returns CDR1 MNHEY and CDR2 SMNVEV (reference sequence). This CDR3 is built from 14 residues. Trimming at V came to 2 bases and at J to 5 bases, leaving 1 base not matched to a gene. CDR3 nucleotide sequence: TGTGCCAGCAGTTTACTAGCGGGGAACAATGAGCAGTTCTTC. Translation gives CASSLLAGNNEQFF.

The rearrangement uses TRBV21-1 and TRBJ1-2. TRBV21-1 is a known pseudogene. The CDR3 is 15 residues long. The CDR3 is CASSKVNPRDYGYTF. The CDR3 DNA is TGTGCCAGCAGCAAAGTTAACCCGAGAGACTATGGCTACACCTTC.

The chain uses TRBV9 and TRBJ2-5; the D call may be TRBD1 or TRBD2 (5 bases each). Germline lookup yields CDR1 SGDLS and CDR2 YYNGEE. This CDR3 has 14 amino acids. Trimming took off 0 bases at V and 5 bases at J, with 11 bases between the two ends. For the CDR3, the DNA is TGTGCCAGCAGCGTAGGAGGGGATTGGGAGACCCAGTACTTC. Translating it yields CASSVGGDWETQYF. The whole variable domain, filled in from reference TRBV9 and TRBJ2-5, reads DSGVTQTPKHLITATGQRVTLRCSPRSGDLSVYWYQQSLDQGLQFLIQYYNGEERAKGNILERFSAQQFPDLHSELNLSSLELGDSALYFCASSVGGDWETQYFGPGTRLLVL.

The chain carries TRBV29-1 and TRBJ1-2; D is undetermined. CDR1 and CDR2 from the germline V gene are SQVTM and ANQGSEA. The CDR3 covers 12 residues. Trimming cost V 6 bases and J 4 bases, with 12 bases left between them. DNA for the CDR3: TGCAGCGTCCATACGCGACCCTATGGCTACACCTTC. It codes for CSVHTRPYGYTF. The full variable domain, with the rest looked up from reference TRBV29-1 and TRBJ1-2, is SAVISQKPSRDICQRGTSLTIQCQVDSQVTMMFWYRQQPGQSLTLIATANQGSEATYESGFVIDKFPISRPNLTFSTLTVSNMSPEDSSIYLCSVHTRPYGYTFGSGTRLTVV.

Only a few counts were recorded for this clone. The genes are TRBV5-6 and TRBJ1-3; no clear D. Germline-derived CDR1 and CDR2 are SGHDT and YYEEEE. This CDR3 is built from 14 residues. The V end lost 5 bases, the J end lost 1 base, and 10 bases lay between the germline ends. The CDR3 loop is CASSLGDSGNTIYF. The CDR3 DNA reads as TGTGCCAGCAGTCTTGGGGATTCTGGAAACACCATATATTTT.

J is TRBJ2-1 and V is TRBV2; TRBD2 agrees at 9 bases. Germline V CDR1 and CDR2: SNHLY, FYNNEI. The CDR3 extends over 15 amino acids. V dropped 6 bases and J dropped 7; count of bases not matched to a gene: 10. CDR3 DNA: TGTGCCAGCAGATGGACTAGCGCGGGGGGGAATGAGCAGTTCTTC. Protein product: CASRWTSAGGNEQFF.

The chain links TRBV2 to TRBJ2-3; D may be TRBD2 (5 bases). Trimming pared 1 base from V and 0 bases from J, leaving 14 bases between. Germline V gene sequence: CDR1 SNHLY, CDR2 FYNNEI. The CDR3 contains 17 residues. CDR3 coding DNA: TGTGCCAGCAGTGAAGGATACGCACTAGGTAGCACAGATACGCAGTATTTT. Residues: CASSEGYALGSTDTQYF.

This clone is a singleton in its sample. V usage is TRBV7-9 and J usage is TRBJ2-4; D may correspond to TRBD1 or TRBD2 (5 bases each). The CDR3 contains 16 residues. Germline assignment: CDR1 SEHNR and CDR2 FQNEAQ (reference sequence). The ends were cut back, 5 bases at V and 0 bases at J, with 14 bases in the middle. The DNA of the CDR3 is TGTGCCAGCAGCAGCCGGGACCAACAAGCCAAAAACATTCAGTACTTC. As protein: CASSSRDQQAKNIQYF.

The V call is TRBV5-6, the J call TRBJ2-1, with D possibly being TRBD2 (5 bases). The CDR3 loop spans 11 amino acids. From germline, CDR1 is SGHDT and CDR2 YYEEEE. V was trimmed by 6 bases and J by 10 bases, leaving 11 bases between them. CDR3 in DNA: TGTGCCAGCATTGCGGGTAAAGAGCAGTTCTTC. It encodes CASIAGKEQFF.

V and J are TRBV30 and TRBJ1-2; 8 bases line up with TRBD1. Germline V CDR1 and CDR2: GTSNPN, SVGIG (reference sequence). This CDR3 is 14 amino acids long. V lost 3 bases and J lost 0; bases outside the gene matches: 3. Here the CDR3 DNA reads TGTGCCTGGAGGGGGGACAGGACTAACTATGGCTACACCTTC. Its protein is CAWRGDRTNYGYTF.

Comments on this clone: At one end, the junction sequence differs from germline, possibly due to a read error. The chain links TRBV5-1 to TRBJ1-1; D is possibly TRBD1 (6 bases). The CDR3 spans 16 residues. Germline V gene sequence: CDR1 SGHRS, CDR2 YFSETQ. The CDR3 nucleotides read TGCGCCAGCAGCGACCCGCGACAGGCGATGAACACTGGAGCTTTCTTT. Its translation is CASSDPRQAMNTGAFF.

This chain uses TRBV4-1 with TRBJ2-4; the D gene is possibly TRBD1 (5 bases). Germline V gene sequence: CDR1 MGHRA, CDR2 YSYEKL. The CDR3 has 15 amino acids. V gave up 6 bases and J gave up 4 bases, with 16 bases separating them. The CDR3 DNA sequence: TGCGCCAGCAGTCCGGTCTCGACAGCGAAAAACATTCAGTACTTC. Protein product: CASSPVSTAKNIQYF.

The V and J genes are TRBV7-8 and TRBJ1-1; 8 bases match TRBD1. J was trimmed by 5 bases and V by 3 bases; bases with no gene match: 2. CDR1 is SGHVS and CDR2 is FQNEAQ in the germline V gene. The CDR3 spans 13 residues. The CDR3: CASSFRTGTEAFF. In DNA form, the CDR3 reads TGTGCCAGCAGCTTCAGGACAGGGACTGAAGCTTTCTTT.

The chain carries TRBV19 and TRBJ2-7, with D tentatively TRBD2 (5 bases). Germline CDR1 LNHDA, CDR2 SQIVND (reference sequence). Trimming cost V 3 bases and J 3 bases, with 12 bases left between them. This CDR3 has 14 amino acids. This CDR3 is CASSIRENNYEQYF. As DNA, the CDR3 is TGTGCCAGTAGTATCCGGGAAAACAACTACGAGCAGTACTTC.

This clone occurred once. Other DNA sequences in this sample translate to the same CDR3. This sequence joins TRBV7-9 and TRBJ2-7; 7 positions match TRBD1. V shed 1 base and J 7 bases; nucleotides not matched to a gene: 7. Germline CDR1 reads SEHNR; CDR2 reads FQNEAQ (reference sequence). The CDR3 length is 14 residues. The CDR3 sequence is CASSLEGQIYEQYF. The CDR3 DNA sequence: TGTGCCAGCAGCTTAGAGGGACAGATCTATGAGCAGTACTTC.

The genes are TRBV27 and TRBJ2-7; TRBD1 agrees at 7 bases. Germline assignment: CDR1 MNHEY and CDR2 SMNVEV (reference sequence). V gave up 7 bases and J gave up 3 bases; unmatched junction bases: 12. The CDR3 totals 15 residues. CDR3 DNA: TGTGCCAGCAACACAGGGGATTTAGAAGACTACGAGCAGTACTTC. Residues: CASNTGDLEDYEQYF.

Regarding this clone: Other DNA sequences in this specimen translate into the identical CDR3. J is TRBJ2-7 and V is TRBV29-1, with TRBD1 identical over 7 bases. This CDR3 has 13 residues. Germline V gives CDR1 SQVTM, CDR2 ANQGSEA. Trimming cost V 6 bases and J 2 bases; bases outside gene matches: 7. For the CDR3, the DNA is TGCAGCGTGGAAACAGGGGACCCCTACGAGCAGTACTTC. Protein sequence: CSVETGDPYEQYF.

This clone was seen once. The chain joins TRBV4-2 to TRBJ2-7, with D possibly being TRBD1 or TRBD2 (6 bases each). The CDR3 consists of 18 residues. Trimming pared 0 bases from V and 0 bases from J, leaving 18 bases between. Germline CDR1 LGHNA, CDR2 YNFKEQ. The CDR3 here is CASSQEGWSGASSYEQYF. CDR3 DNA sequence: TGTGCCAGCAGCCAAGAAGGGTGGTCGGGGGCCAGCTCCTACGAGCAGTACTTC.